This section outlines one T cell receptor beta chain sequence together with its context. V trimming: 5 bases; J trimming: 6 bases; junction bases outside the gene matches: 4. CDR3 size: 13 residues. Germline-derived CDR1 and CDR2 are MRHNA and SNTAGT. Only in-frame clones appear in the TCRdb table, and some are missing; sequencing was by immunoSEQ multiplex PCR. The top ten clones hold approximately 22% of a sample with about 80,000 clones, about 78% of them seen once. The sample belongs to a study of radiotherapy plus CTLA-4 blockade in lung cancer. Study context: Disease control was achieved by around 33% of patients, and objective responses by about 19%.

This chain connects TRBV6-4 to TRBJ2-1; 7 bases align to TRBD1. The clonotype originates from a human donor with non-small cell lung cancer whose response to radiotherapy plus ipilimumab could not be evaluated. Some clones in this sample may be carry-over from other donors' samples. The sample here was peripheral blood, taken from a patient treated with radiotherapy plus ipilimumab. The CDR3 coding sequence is TGTGCCAGCAGTCCCACAGGGGTCAATGAGCAGTTCTTC. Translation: CASSPTGVNEQFF.